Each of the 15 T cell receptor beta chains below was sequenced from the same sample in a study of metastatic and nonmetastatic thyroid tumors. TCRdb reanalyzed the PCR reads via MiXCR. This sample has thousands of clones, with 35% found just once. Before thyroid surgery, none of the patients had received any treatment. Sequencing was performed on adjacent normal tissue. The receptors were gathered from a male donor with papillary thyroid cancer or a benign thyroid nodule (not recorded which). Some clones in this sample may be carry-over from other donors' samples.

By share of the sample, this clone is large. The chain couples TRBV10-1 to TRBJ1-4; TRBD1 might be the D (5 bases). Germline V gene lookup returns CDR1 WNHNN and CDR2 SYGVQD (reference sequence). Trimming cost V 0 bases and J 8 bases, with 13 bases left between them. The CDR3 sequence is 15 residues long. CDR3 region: CASSESLGGTEKLFF. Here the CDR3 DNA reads TGCGCCAGCAGTGAGTCGCTGGGGGGGACGGAAAAACTGTTTTTT.

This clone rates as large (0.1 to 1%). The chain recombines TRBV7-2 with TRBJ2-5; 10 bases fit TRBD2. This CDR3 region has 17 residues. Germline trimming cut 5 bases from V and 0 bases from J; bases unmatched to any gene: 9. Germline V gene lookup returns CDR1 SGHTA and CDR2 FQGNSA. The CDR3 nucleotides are TGTGCCAGCAGCCTGGGGCCTAGCGGGGGTTACCAAGAGACCCAGTACTTC. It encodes CASSLGPSGGYQETQYF.

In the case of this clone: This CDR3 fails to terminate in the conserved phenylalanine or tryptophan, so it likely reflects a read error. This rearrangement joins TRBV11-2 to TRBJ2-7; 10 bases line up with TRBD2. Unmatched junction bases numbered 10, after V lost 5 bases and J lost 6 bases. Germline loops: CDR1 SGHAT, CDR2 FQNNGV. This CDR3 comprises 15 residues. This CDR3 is CASSPSAGGPVEQYL. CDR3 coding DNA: TGTGCCAGCAGCCCCTCAGCGGGAGGGCCGGTCGAGCAGTACCTC.

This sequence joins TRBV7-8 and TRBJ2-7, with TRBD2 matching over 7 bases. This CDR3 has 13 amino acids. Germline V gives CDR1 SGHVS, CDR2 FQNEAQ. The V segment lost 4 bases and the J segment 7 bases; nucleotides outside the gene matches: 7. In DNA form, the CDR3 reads TGTGCCAGCAGCTCGTCCCCGGGACTAGAGCAGTACTTC. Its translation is CASSSSPGLEQYF.

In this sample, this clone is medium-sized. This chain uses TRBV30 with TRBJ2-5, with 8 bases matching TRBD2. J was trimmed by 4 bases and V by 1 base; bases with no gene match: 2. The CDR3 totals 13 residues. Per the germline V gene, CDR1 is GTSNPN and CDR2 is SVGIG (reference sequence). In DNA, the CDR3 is TGTGCCTGGAGTGGGCTAGCGGGAGAGACCCAGTACTTC. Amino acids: CAWSGLAGETQYF.

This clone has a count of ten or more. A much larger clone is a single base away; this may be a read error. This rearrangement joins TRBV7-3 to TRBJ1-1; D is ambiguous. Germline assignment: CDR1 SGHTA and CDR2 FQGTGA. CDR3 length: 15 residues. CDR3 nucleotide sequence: TGTGCCAGCAGCTTAAACCCGGGAATGAACACTGAATCTTTCTTT. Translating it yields CASSLNPGMNTESFF.

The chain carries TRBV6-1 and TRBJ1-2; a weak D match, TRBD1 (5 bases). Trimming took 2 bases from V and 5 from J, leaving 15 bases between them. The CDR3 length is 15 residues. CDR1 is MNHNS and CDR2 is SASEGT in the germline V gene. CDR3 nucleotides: TGTGCCAGCAGTGAAAAAGGAACGGCAGGGTATGGCTACACCTTC. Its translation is CASSEKGTAGYGYTF.

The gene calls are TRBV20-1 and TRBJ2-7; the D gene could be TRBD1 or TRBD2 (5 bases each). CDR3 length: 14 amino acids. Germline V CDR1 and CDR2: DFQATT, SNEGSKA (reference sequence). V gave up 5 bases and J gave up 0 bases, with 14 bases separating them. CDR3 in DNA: TGCAGTGCTCAGTTGTGGGGGAACTCCTACGAGCAGTACTTC. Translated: CSAQLWGNSYEQYF.

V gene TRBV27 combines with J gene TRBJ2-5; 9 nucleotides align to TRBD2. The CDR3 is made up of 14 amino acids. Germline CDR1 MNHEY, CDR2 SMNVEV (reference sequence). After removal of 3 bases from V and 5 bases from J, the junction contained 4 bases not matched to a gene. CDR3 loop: CASSFSGRAETQYF. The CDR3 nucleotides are TGTGCCAGCAGTTTTAGCGGGAGAGCGGAGACCCAGTACTTC.

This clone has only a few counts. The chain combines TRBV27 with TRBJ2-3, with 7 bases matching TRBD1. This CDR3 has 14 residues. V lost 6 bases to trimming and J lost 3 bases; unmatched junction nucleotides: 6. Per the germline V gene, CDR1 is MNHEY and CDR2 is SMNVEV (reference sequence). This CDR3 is CASRRQGGTDTQYF. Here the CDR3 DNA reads TGTGCCAGCAGACGACAGGGTGGAACAGATACGCAGTATTTT.

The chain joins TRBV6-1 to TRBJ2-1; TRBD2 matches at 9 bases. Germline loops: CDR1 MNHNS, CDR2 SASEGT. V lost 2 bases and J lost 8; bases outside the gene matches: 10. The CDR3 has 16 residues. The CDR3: CASSEYRAGGGDEQFF. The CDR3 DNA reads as TGTGCCAGCAGTGAATATCGAGCGGGGGGCGGCGATGAGCAGTTCTTC.

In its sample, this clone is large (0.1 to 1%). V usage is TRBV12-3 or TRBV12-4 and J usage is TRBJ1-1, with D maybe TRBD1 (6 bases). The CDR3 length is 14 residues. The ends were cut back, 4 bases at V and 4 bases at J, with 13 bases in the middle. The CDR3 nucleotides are TGTGCCAGCAGTTCACAGGGAAGTAGCACTGAAGCTTTCTTT. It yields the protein CASSSQGSSTEAFF.

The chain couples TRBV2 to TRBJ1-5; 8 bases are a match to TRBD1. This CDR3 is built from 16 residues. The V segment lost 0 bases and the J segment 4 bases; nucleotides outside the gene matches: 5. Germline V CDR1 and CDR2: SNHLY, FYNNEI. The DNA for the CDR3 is TGTGCCAGCAGTGAAGCCCGGACAGGGTTTAATCAGCCCCAGCATTTT. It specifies CASSEARTGFNQPQHF.

The CDR3 sequence is CATAASTGSTTYEQYF. In nucleotides, the CDR3 is TGTGCCACCGCGGCCTCGACGGGTTCCACTACCTACGAGCAGTACTTC. The rearrangement joins TRBV28 to TRBJ2-7, with D unclear. Germline V gene lookup returns CDR1 MDHEN and CDR2 SYDVKM. V was cut by 10 bases and J by 2 bases, with 24 bases left in between. The CDR3 runs to 16 residues.

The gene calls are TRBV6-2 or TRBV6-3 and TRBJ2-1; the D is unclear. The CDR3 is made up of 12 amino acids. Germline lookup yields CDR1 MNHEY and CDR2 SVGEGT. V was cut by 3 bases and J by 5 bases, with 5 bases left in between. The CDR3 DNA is TGTGCCAGCAGTTATTGGAACAATGAGCAGTTCTTC. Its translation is CASSYWNNEQFF.